The text below deals with one TCR beta chain. In germline, CDR1 is SGHAT, CDR2 FQNNGV. V was clipped by 5 bases and J by 4 bases, with 23 bases between them. The CDR3 sequence is 17 residues long. This record comes from a study of technical replicates of blood from a handful of donors. Libraries were prepared by immunoSEQ multiplex PCR; TCRdb keeps only in-frame clonotypes and omits some of them. The sample contains about 70,000 clones, just under 95% of which appear only once. Sequencing input: T cells isolated from PBMCs. This TCR came from a human donor in good health. The V gene is TRBV11-2, the J gene TRBJ1-1; D perhaps matches TRBD1 (5 bases). CDR3 coding DNA: TGTGCCAGCAGCCTAAGGGGAGGCCCTCCGATGGGCACTGAAGCTTTCTTT. Amino acid sequence: CASSLRGGPPMGTEAFF.